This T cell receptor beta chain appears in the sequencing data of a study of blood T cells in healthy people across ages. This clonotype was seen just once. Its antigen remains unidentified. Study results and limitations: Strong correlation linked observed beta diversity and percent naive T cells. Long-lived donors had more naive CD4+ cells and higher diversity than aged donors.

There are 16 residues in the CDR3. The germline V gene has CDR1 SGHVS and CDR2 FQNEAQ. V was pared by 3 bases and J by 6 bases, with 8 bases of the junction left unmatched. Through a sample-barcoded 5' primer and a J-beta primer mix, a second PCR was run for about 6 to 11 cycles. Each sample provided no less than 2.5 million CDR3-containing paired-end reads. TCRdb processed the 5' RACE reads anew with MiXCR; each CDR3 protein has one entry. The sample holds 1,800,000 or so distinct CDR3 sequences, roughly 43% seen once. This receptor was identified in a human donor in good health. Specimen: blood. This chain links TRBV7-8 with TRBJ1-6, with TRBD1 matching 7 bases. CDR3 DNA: TGTGCCAGCAGCTTTTTTACAGGGGCTCCTAATTCACCCCTCCACTTT. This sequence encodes CASSFFTGAPNSPLHF.